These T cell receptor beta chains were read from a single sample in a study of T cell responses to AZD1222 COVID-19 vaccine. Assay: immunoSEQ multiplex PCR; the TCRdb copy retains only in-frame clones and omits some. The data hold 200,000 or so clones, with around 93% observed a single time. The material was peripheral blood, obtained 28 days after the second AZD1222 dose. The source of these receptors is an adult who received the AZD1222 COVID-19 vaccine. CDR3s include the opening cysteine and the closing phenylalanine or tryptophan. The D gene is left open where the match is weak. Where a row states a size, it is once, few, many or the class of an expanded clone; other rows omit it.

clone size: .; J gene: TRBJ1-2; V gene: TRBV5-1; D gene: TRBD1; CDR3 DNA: TGCGCCAGCAGCTTGGAGTTTAGGACAGGGGCTAACTATGGCTACACCTTC; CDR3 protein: CASSLEFRTGANYGYTF
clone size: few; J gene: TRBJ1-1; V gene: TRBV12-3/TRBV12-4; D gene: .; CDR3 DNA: TGTGCCAGCTCCCGGGACACTGAAGCTTTCTTT; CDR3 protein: CASSRDTEAFF
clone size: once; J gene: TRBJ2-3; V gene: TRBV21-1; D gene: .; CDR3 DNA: TGTGCCAGCGTCGACAGGGCGGGAGATACGCAGTATTTT; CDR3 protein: CASVDRAGDTQYF
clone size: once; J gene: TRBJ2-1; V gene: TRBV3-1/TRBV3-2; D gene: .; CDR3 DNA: TGTGCCAGCAGCGCCGTATTGGGGCATGAGCAGTTCTTC; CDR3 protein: CASSAVLGHEQFF
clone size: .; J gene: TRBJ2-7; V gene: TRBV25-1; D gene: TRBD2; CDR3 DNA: TGTGCCAGCAGTGAATATTTCGGGAGGGGCGAGCAGTACTTC; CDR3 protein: CASSEYFGRGEQYF
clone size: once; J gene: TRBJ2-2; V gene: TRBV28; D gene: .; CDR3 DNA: TGTGCCAGCGGCGGACCGAACACCGGGGAGCTGTTTTTT; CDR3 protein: CASGGPNTGELFF
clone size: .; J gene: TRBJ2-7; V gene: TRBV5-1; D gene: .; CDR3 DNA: TGCGCCAGCAGCTTGGGGCAGGTGAAGAATTACGAGCAGTACTTC; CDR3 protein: CASSLGQVKNYEQYF
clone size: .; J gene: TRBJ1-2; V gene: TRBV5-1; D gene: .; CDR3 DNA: TGCGCCAGCAGTCCCGGGACAATCTATGGCTACACCTTC; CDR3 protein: CASSPGTIYGYTF
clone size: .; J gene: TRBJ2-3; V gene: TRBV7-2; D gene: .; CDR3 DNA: TGTGCCAGCATCGGAGCAGGGTCGGGAACGCAGTATTTT; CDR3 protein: CASIGAGSGTQYF
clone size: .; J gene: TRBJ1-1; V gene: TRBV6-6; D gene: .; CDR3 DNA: TGTGCCAGCAGACGCCCTTGGGTAGACACTGAAGCTTTCTTT; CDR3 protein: CASRRPWVDTEAFF
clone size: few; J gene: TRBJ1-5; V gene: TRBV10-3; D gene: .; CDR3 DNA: TGTGCCATCGGCCCCGGGACCATCAATCAGCCCCAGCATTTT; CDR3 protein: CAIGPGTINQPQHF
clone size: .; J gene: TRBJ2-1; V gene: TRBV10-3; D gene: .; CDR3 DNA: TGTGCCATCAGCCGGGACACACTCGGGGATGAGCAGTTCTTC; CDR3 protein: CAISRDTLGDEQFF
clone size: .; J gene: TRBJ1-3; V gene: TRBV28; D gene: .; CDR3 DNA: TGTGCCAGCAGTTTTTGGGGGGATAGGGATGGAAACACCATATATTTT; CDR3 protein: CASSFWGDRDGNTIYF
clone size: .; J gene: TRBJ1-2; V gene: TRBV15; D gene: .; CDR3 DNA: TGTGCCACCAGCAGAGCAGGGAATGGCTACACCTTC; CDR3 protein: CATSRAGNGYTF
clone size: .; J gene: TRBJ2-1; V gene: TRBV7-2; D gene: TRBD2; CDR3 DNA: TGTGCCAGCAGAAGGACTAGCGGGGGTCCCGCATACAATGAGCAGTTCTTC; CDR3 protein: CASRRTSGGPAYNEQFF
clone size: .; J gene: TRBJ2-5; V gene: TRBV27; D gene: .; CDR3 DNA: TGTGCCAGCAGTCCAACGGGGGAGACCCAGTACTTC; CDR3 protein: CASSPTGETQYF